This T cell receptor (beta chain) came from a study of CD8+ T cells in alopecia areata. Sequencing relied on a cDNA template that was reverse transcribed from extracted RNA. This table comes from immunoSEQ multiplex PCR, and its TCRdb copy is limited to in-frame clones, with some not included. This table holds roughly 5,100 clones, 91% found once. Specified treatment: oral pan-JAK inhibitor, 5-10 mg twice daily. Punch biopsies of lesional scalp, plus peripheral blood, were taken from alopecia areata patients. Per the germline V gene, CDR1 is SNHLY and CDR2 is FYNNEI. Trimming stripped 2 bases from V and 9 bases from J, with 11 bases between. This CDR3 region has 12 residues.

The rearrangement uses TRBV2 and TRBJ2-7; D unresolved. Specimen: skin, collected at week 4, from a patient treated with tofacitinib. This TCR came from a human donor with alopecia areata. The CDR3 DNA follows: TGTGCCAGCAGTGAAAGCGTTGGGCGGCAGTACTTC. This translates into CASSESVGRQYF.